These 14 T cell receptor beta chains were all obtained from the same sample, sequenced in a study of OX40 agonist ivuxolimab in advanced cancers. Profiling relied on immunoSEQ multiplex PCR, and the TCRdb table lists in-frame clones only, not all of them. Seen here are approximately 61,000 clones, about 85% observed once, and the top ten hold 1.3%. The material was CD4+ or CD8+ T cells sorted from blood, obtained in a trial of the OX40 agonist ivuxolimab. The receptor source for this set is an adult with an advanced solid tumor such as melanoma, head and neck, liver or kidney cancer.

This clone showed up just once. The V call is TRBV7-6, the J call TRBJ1-3; D not certain. Looked up from germline, CDR1 is SGHVS and CDR2 is FNYEAQ. The CDR3 spans 15 residues. V lost 2 bases, J lost 4 bases, and 12 bases lay in between. The CDR3 reads CASSLSTQQGNTIYF. The CDR3 DNA follows: TGTGCCAGCAGCTTATCGACACAGCAAGGAAACACCATATATTTT.

This clone was counted only a few times. The rearrangement links TRBV19 to TRBJ2-1; TRBD2 matches 10 bases. The CDR3 has 14 residues. Germline lookup yields CDR1 LNHDA and CDR2 SQIVND (reference sequence). Trimming at V came to 6 bases and at J to 8 bases, leaving 7 bases not matched to a gene. CDR3 coding DNA: TGTGCCAGTAGAAGGAGCGGGGGGGCCTATGAGCAGTTCTTC. It specifies CASRRSGGAYEQFF. The complete variable domain, with remaining parts taken from reference TRBV19 and TRBJ2-1, reads DGGITQSPKYLFRKEGQNVTLSCEQNLNHDAMYWYRQDPGQGLRLIYYSQIVNDFQKGDIAEGYSVSREKKESFPLTVTSAQKNPTAFYLCASRRSGGAYEQFFGPGTRLTVL.

This rearrangement joins TRBV13 to TRBJ2-7, with TRBD2 matching 15 bases. The CDR3 length is 17 residues. The V and J ends lost 7 bases and 2 bases, in that order; junction bases with no gene match: 9. The germline gives CDR1 PRHDT, CDR2 FYEKMQ (reference sequence). CDR3 in amino acids: CASTPRRTSGRAYEQYF. As DNA, the CDR3 is TGTGCCAGCACCCCACGTCGGACTAGCGGGAGGGCCTACGAGCAGTACTTC.

For the CDR3, the DNA is TGTGCCAGCAGCGTAGACTACGCGGGAGTGCGGGAGACCCAGTACTTC. Protein product: CASSVDYAGVRETQYF. This chain links TRBV9 with TRBJ2-5; 7 nucleotides agree with TRBD2. The CDR3 is made up of 16 amino acids. Germline V gene sequence: CDR1 SGDLS, CDR2 YYNGEE. V lost 0 bases, J lost 5 bases, and 10 bases stayed unmatched.

The chain combines TRBV19 with TRBJ2-5, with D perhaps being TRBD1 or TRBD2 (5 bases each). Germline V gene sequence: CDR1 LNHDA, CDR2 SQIVND (reference sequence). CDR3 size: 13 residues. The ends were cut back, 7 bases at V and 6 bases at J, with 15 bases in the middle. The CDR3 region is CASKGRGGQTQYF. DNA for the CDR3: TGTGCCAGTAAGGGACGGGGTGGTCAGACCCAGTACTTC.

This rearrangement joins TRBV28 to TRBJ2-1, with TRBD1 matching 7 bases. The J segment lost 0 bases and the V segment lost 4 bases, leaving 6 bases of the junction unmatched. This CDR3 has 16 residues. From germline, CDR1 is MDHEN and CDR2 SYDVKM. Here the CDR3 reads CASSSSSGGSYNEQFF. The CDR3 DNA reads TGTGCCAGCAGTTCAAGTTCAGGGGGCTCCTACAATGAGCAGTTCTTC.

The chain couples TRBV6-1 to TRBJ2-3; 7 bases agree with TRBD1. This CDR3 comprises 13 residues. V shed 6 bases and J 8 bases; nucleotides not matched to a gene: 8. CDR1 MNHNS and CDR2 SASEGT come from the germline V gene. The CDR3 sequence is CASRTGVQGTQYF. CDR3 coding DNA: TGTGCCAGCAGAACAGGGGTTCAGGGTACGCAGTATTTT.

This chain uses TRBV27 with TRBJ1-4; TRBD1 matches 10 bases. V was pared by 5 bases and J by 6 bases, with 12 bases of the junction left unmatched. Germline V gene data show CDR1 as MNHEY and CDR2 as SMNVEV (reference sequence). This CDR3 is built from 17 residues. Written as DNA, the CDR3 is TGTGCCAGCAGTCCCCGGGACAGGGGAGCTCTTGATGAAAAACTGTTTTTT. Translated: CASSPRDRGALDEKLFF.

This clone has a handful of counts. The chain uses TRBV5-1 and TRBJ2-7, with 8 bases aligning to TRBD2. This CDR3 is built from 15 residues. Germline lookup yields CDR1 SGHRS and CDR2 YFSETQ. Unmatched junction bases numbered 4, after V lost 0 bases and J lost 2 bases. The chain's CDR3 is CASSLELAATYEQYF. The CDR3 DNA is TGCGCCAGCAGCTTGGAACTAGCGGCAACCTACGAGCAGTACTTC.

The V and J genes are TRBV19 and TRBJ2-3, with a weak D call TRBD2 (6 bases). Trimming took off 6 bases at V and 3 bases at J, with 13 bases between the two ends. CDR1 is LNHDA, CDR2 SQIVND, per germline (reference sequence). The CDR3 runs to 14 residues. CDR3 DNA: TGTGCCAGTAGCGGGGGTGTTAATACAGATACGCAGTATTTT. This encodes CASSGGVNTDTQYF.

The chain is built from TRBV11-2 and TRBJ2-2; possibly TRBD1 for D (5 bases). CDR1 and CDR2 from the germline V gene are SGHAT and FQNNGV. This CDR3 comprises 15 residues. Trimming cost V 1 base and J 1 base, with 7 bases left between them. CDR3 DNA: TGTGCCAGCAGCTTAGGACAGATGAACACCGGGGAGCTGTTTTTT. It yields the protein CASSLGQMNTGELFF.

This clone has a handful of counts. Distinct nucleotide sequences in the sample also encode this CDR3. V gene TRBV7-2 combines with J gene TRBJ2-5; 10 positions match TRBD2. Germline V lookup: CDR1 SGHTA, CDR2 FQGNSA. The CDR3 extends over 14 amino acids. The trim removed 5 bases at V and 1 base at J, leaving 1 base unmatched. The CDR3 nucleotides read TGTGCCAGCAGCAGCGGGGGGGCCCAAGAGACCCAGTACTTC. This translates into CASSSGGAQETQYF.

This clone was seen a handful of times. Other DNA sequences of this sample code for an identical CDR3. The chain uses TRBV27 and TRBJ2-7, with 14 nucleotides matching TRBD2. The trim removed 2 bases at V and 4 bases at J, leaving 1 base unmatched. This CDR3 spans 15 amino acids. CDR1 and CDR2 from the germline V gene are MNHEY and SMNVEV (reference sequence). The CDR3 DNA follows: TGTGCCAGCAGTTTAGGACTAGCGGGGGGTTACGAGCAGTACTTC. Its protein product is CASSLGLAGGYEQYF.

The chain joins TRBV27 to TRBJ1-1, with D tentatively TRBD1 (5 bases). The CDR3 is 16 residues long. Deletions cut 2 bases from V and 5 bases from J, with 18 bases between. Germline CDR1 MNHEY, CDR2 SMNVEV (reference sequence). CDR3 loop: CASSLAQGVEVTEAFF. The CDR3 nucleotides read TGTGCCAGCAGTTTAGCTCAAGGGGTCGAAGTTACTGAAGCTTTCTTT.